The entry that follows covers one T cell receptor (beta chain) sequence. Antigen unknown. The sample is drawn from a study of shared clonotypes between healthy human individuals. Overall study context: Each donor's CD8 memory used one plate, CD8 naive two, each CD4 subset three. Study-level points and caveats: The naive CD4 repertoires of a handful of donors were compared, and approximately 4.5% of clonotypes were shared. Some clonotypes were shared by all four sorted-subset donors, while others were not shared. The non-shared ones had lower generation probabilities than the shared ones.

The CDR3 runs to 13 residues. Trimming took 1 base from V and 5 from J; bases not matched to a gene: 4. The germline gives CDR1 GTSNPN, CDR2 SVGIG (reference sequence). TCRdb keeps only in-frame clones here, not all; method: immunoSEQ multiplex PCR. The sample consists of over 1.4 million clones, more than 95% of them appearing once. What was sequenced was naive CD4+ T cells sorted from blood. Subset defined: CD45RA+ positively selected. The receptor's source is a man younger than 45 in good health. The chain combines TRBV30 with TRBJ1-2, with 7 nucleotides matching TRBD1. CDR3 residues: CAWSDRGIYGYTF. In nucleotides, the CDR3 is TGTGCCTGGAGTGACAGGGGAATATATGGCTACACCTTC.